This is a list of T cell receptor beta chains from one sample in a study of blood T cell repertoires in COVID-19. Using immunoSEQ multiplex PCR, the repertoire was profiled, and TCRdb retains in-frame clones only, with some absent. The data hold 30,000 or so clones, with 88% observed a single time. The source material was peripheral blood. The receptors come from a human donor in a cohort sampled during active COVID-19. Each CDR3 is given with its conserved first and last residue. The order of the fields is D gene, V gene, CDR3 length, J gene, clone size, CDR3 DNA, CDR3 protein. A D gene is named only where the DNA matches it firmly. Clone size is not always given. Where it is, it says once, few, many or a class for expanded clones.

TRBD1	TRBV25-1	13	TRBJ1-2	.	TGTGCCAGCGCGGGGACAGGGAAAGGTGGCTACACCTTC	CASAGTGKGGYTF
.	TRBV6-1	15	TRBJ1-5	few	TGTGCCAGCAGTGAATACTACCGTAGCAATCAGCCCCAGCATTTT	CASSEYYRSNQPQHF
TRBD1	TRBV6-1	15	TRBJ1-2	.	TGTGCCAGCAGTGATGCCCGGGACAGGGGGCCCGGCTACACCTTC	CASSDARDRGPGYTF
.	TRBV19	14	TRBJ1-4	.	TGTGCCAGTAGTATGAGGGCAACTAATGAAAAACTGTTTTTT	CASSMRATNEKLFF
.	TRBV12-3/TRBV12-4	13	TRBJ1-1	.	TGTGCCAGCAGTTTAATGGTGAGGACTGAAGCTTTCTTT	CASSLMVRTEAFF
TRBD2	TRBV3-1/TRBV3-2	18	TRBJ2-2	.	TGTGCCAGCAGCCAAGAATTACTAGCGGGGGTTCCCACCGGGGAGCTGTTTTTT	CASSQELLAGVPTGELFF
.	TRBV3-1/TRBV3-2	20	TRBJ2-4	.	TGTGCCAGCAGCCAAGAGTCCGGGGGACCATTACGACTAGCCAAAAACATTCAGTACTTC	CASSQESGGPLRLAKNIQYF
.	TRBV21-1	17	TRBJ1-4	.	TGTGCCAGCAGCCCGCGACAGGAACCCGCAACTAATGAAAAACTGTTTTTT	CASSPRQEPATNEKLFF
.	TRBV12-3/TRBV12-4	13	TRBJ1-3	.	TGTGCCAGCAGTTTCGGCGGAGGAAACACCATATATTTT	CASSFGGGNTIYF
.	TRBV7-9	15	TRBJ1-2	.	TGTGCCAGCAGCCTAGACCAGGGGCACCGGTCTGGCTACACCTTC	CASSLDQGHRSGYTF
.	TRBV3-1/TRBV3-2	14	TRBJ1-6	.	TGTGCCAGCAGCCAAGGCATTGCCGAGTCACCCCTCCACTTT	CASSQGIAESPLHF
TRBD1	TRBV4-1	14	TRBJ2-3	.	TGCGCCAGCAGCCTCGGGACAGCATTAGATACGCAGTATTTT	CASSLGTALDTQYF
TRBD1	TRBV9	12	TRBJ1-2	few	TGTGCCAGCAGCGGACAGGGGGCGGGCTACACCTTC	CASSGQGAGYTF
TRBD2	TRBV6-6	15	TRBJ2-7	.	TGTGCCAGCAGTTCGGTAGAGCGGGGGCTTTACGAGCAGTACTTC	CASSSVERGLYEQYF
TRBD1	TRBV30	13	TRBJ1-6	.	TGTGCCTGGAGTTTGGGACAGGGGCCGTCCCTCCACTTT	CAWSLGQGPSLHF
.	TRBV9	15	TRBJ2-6	.	TGTGCCAGCAGCGTAAGGGGTGCAGGGGCCAACGTCCTGACTTTC	CASSVRGAGANVLTF
TRBD1	TRBV19	13	TRBJ2-5	.	TGTGCCAGTAGCCAGGACAGGGAAGAGACCCAGTACTTC	CASSQDREETQYF
.	TRBV12-5	13	TRBJ1-2	.	TGTGCTAGTGGTATAACTGGAGGATATGGCTACACCTTC	CASGITGGYGYTF
TRBD2	TRBV6-6	16	TRBJ2-4	.	TGTGCCAGCAGTTCACCCTGGGAGGGTGCCAAAAACATTCAGTACTTC	CASSSPWEGAKNIQYF
.	TRBV6-2/TRBV6-3	12	TRBJ1-5	.	TGTGCCAGCAGTTATCGGAGTCAGCCCCAGCATTTT	CASSYRSQPQHF
TRBD1	TRBV4-2	15	TRBJ2-7	.	TGTGCCAGCAGCCAAGATGGGACAGGGCCTTCCGAGCAGTACTTC	CASSQDGTGPSEQYF
TRBD1	TRBV3-1/TRBV3-2	14	TRBJ1-5	.	TGTGCCAGCAGCCTAGGACAGGGGAGGCAGCCCCAGCATTTT	CASSLGQGRQPQHF
.	TRBV25-1	13	TRBJ2-7	.	TGTGCCAGCGTGGGTTGGAGCTCCTACGAGCAGTACTTC	CASVGWSSYEQYF
TRBD1	TRBV15	15	TRBJ1-3	.	TGTGCCACCAGCAGACAAACAGGGGCTGGAAACACCATATATTTT	CATSRQTGAGNTIYF
TRBD2	TRBV2	16	TRBJ2-5	.	TGTGCCAGCGCCCGACCCAGGGCGGGGGGGCAAGAGACCCAGTACTTC	CASARPRAGGQETQYF
.	TRBV30	15	TRBJ2-5	.	TGTGCCTGGAGTCGCAGTGGGGGGGCCGGAAAGACCCAGTACTTC	CAWSRSGGAGKTQYF
.	TRBV10-3	14	TRBJ1-5	.	TGTGCCATCAGTGAGGACAGGAAGGGACAGCCCCAGCATTTT	CAISEDRKGQPQHF
TRBD2	TRBV5-1	13	TRBJ2-7	.	TGCGCCAGCAGGCGTGGGGGGGACTACGAGCAGTACTTC	CASRRGGDYEQYF
TRBD1	TRBV5-1	15	TRBJ2-1	few	TGCGCCAGCAGCTTGACCGGGACAGAATATGTTGAGCAGTTCTTC	CASSLTGTEYVEQFF
.	TRBV7-7	16	TRBJ2-2	.	TGTGCTAGCAGCTTACGTGGGGGGTCAAGCACCGGGGAGCTGTTTTTT	CASSLRGGSSTGELFF
.	TRBV7-9	13	TRBJ1-2	.	TGTGCCAGCAGCTTAGGGGCGTATGATGGCTACACCTTC	CASSLGAYDGYTF
.	TRBV25-1	11	TRBJ2-1	.	TGTGCCAGCGGAGGTGGTCGTGAGCAGTTCTTC	CASGGGREQFF
TRBD2	TRBV11-3	15	TRBJ2-1	.	TGTGCCAGCAGCTTAAGTCGGGGGGGTTACAATGAGCAGTTCTTC	CASSLSRGGYNEQFF
.	TRBV5-1	12	TRBJ2-7	few	TGCGCCAGCAGCTCGCAAGCATACGAGCAGTACTTC	CASSSQAYEQYF
TRBD1	TRBV6-5	15	TRBJ2-5	.	TGTGCCAGCAGCCGACAGGGGGCCGGGCAAGAGACCCAGTACTTC	CASSRQGAGQETQYF
TRBD1	TRBV10-3	13	TRBJ1-5	.	TGTGCCATCGGGGACAGGGCAAATCAGCCCCAGCATTTT	CAIGDRANQPQHF
.	TRBV6-5	15	TRBJ1-6	few	TGTGCCAGCAGTCTTTTGACAGGCCTAAATTCACCCCTCCACTTT	CASSLLTGLNSPLHF
TRBD1	TRBV6-2/TRBV6-3	13	TRBJ2-1	.	TGTGCCAGCATCCCGACAGGGAAGGGTGAGCAGTTCTTC	CASIPTGKGEQFF
.	TRBV6-5	13	TRBJ1-6	.	TGTGCCAGCAGCTCTAGGGGTAATTCACCCCTCCACTTT	CASSSRGNSPLHF
.	TRBV5-1	15	TRBJ2-3	.	TGCGCCAGCAGCTTGGAGGCAGGGGTTCCAGATACGCAGTATTTT	CASSLEAGVPDTQYF
.	TRBV5-1	13	TRBJ2-5	.	TGCGCCAGCAGCTTGGTCAGCCAAGAGACCCAGTACTTC	CASSLVSQETQYF
.	TRBV29-1	13	TRBJ1-5	few	TGCAGCGTTGTGAACAGTAGCAATCAGCCCCAGCATTTT	CSVVNSSNQPQHF
.	TRBV9	16	TRBJ1-4	.	TGTGCCAGCAGCGTAGCTCCAGGGGTAACTAATGAAAAACTGTTTTTT	CASSVAPGVTNEKLFF
.	TRBV25-1	13	TRBJ2-3	once	TGTGCCAGCAGTGAACCGGGGACAGATACGCAGTATTTT	CASSEPGTDTQYF
TRBD2	TRBV19	16	TRBJ2-1	.	TGTGCCAGTAGTATAGATAGCGGGGGGGCACTCGTGGAGCAGTTCTTC	CASSIDSGGALVEQFF
.	TRBV11-2	14	TRBJ2-3	.	TGTGCCAGCAGCTCAATCGTCAGGGGAAATACGCAGTATTTT	CASSSIVRGNTQYF
TRBD1	TRBV18	14	TRBJ1-2	.	TGTGCCAGCTCACCGGACAGGAGTGACTATGGCTACACCTTC	CASSPDRSDYGYTF
.	TRBV10-3	18	TRBJ2-2	.	TGTGCCATCAGTGAGTTCCAGGGGGGACCCACGGACACCGGGGAGCTGTTTTTT	CAISEFQGGPTDTGELFF
TRBD2	TRBV5-4	16	TRBJ2-7	once	TGTGCCAGCAGCAGAAGAAGGACTAGCGGAGCCTACGAGCAGTACTTC	CASSRRRTSGAYEQYF
.	TRBV14	15	TRBJ1-6	few	TGTGCCAGCAGCCAAACCAGGACAGATAATTCACCCCTCCACTTT	CASSQTRTDNSPLHF